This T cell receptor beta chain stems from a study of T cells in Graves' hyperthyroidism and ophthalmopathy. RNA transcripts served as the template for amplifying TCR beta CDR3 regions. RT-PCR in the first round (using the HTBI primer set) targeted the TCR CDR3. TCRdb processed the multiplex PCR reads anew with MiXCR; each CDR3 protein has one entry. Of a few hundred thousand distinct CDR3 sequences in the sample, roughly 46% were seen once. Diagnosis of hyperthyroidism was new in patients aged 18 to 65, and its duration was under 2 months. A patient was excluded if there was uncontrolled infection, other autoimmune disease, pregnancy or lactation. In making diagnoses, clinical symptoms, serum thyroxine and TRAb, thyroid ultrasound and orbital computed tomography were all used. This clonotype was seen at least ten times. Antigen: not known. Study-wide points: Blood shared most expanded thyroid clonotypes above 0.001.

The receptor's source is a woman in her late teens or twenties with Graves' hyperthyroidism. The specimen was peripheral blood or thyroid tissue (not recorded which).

The CDR3 region has the DNA TGTGCCAGCAGCTTACACAGGACAACTAATGAAAAACTGTTTTTT. Its protein is CASSLHRTTNEKLFF. The chain employs TRBV7-6 and TRBJ1-4, with D perhaps matching TRBD1 (5 bases). Germline V gene data show CDR1 as SGHVS and CDR2 as FNYEAQ. V lost 2 bases and J 0 bases, leaving 7 bases between the germline ends. The CDR3 consists of 15 residues. The entire variable domain, with the rest obtained from reference TRBV7-6 and TRBJ1-4, is as follows: GAGVSQSPRYKVTKRGQDVALRCDPISGHVSLYWYRQALGQGPEFLTYFNYEAQQDKSGLPNDRFSAERPEGSISTLTIQRTEQRDSAMYRCASSLHRTTNEKLFFGSGTQLSVL.